This T cell receptor beta chain originates from a study of response to subunit inactivated influenza vaccine. The V gene's germline CDR1 is SGHTA and CDR2 FQGNSA. The germline V and J ends were trimmed by 0 bases and 3 bases, with 5 bases remaining between them. The CDR3 length is 14 residues. TCRdb called the RT-PCR reads again in MiXCR, with one record for every CDR3 protein. This table holds some 850,000 distinct CDR3 sequences, about 18% found once. Study-level points and caveats: Few additional T cells are recruited per seasonal influenza vaccination, authors suggested.

A word on this clonotype: Antigen specificity is unknown.

The genes are TRBV7-2 and TRBJ2-2; D not certain. Sequenced material: PBMCs from blood, taken more than 4 days after vaccination. This TCR came from a man in his forties or fifties who received an inactivated influenza vaccine. CDR3 sequence (DNA): TGTGCCAGCAGCTTAGCGACTGACACCGGGGAGCTGTTTTTT. Translating it yields CASSLATDTGELFF.